One TCR beta chain is described in this entry. The antigen is undetermined. These data come from a study of cytomegalovirus exposure and HLA in healthy donors. Study-level findings and limits: The TCR clusters that emerged in the first cohort tended, a later analysis found, to co-occur in the 120 or so validation repertoires.

The germline V gene encodes CDR1 SGHTS and CDR2 YDEGEE. The CDR3 contains 11 residues. V gave up 4 bases and J gave up 9 bases, with 8 bases separating them. Clones were read by immunoSEQ multiplex PCR, and TCRdb kept only the in-frame ones, dropping some. The sample carries some 170,000 clones, 86% recorded once. The source of this sequence is a woman aged 18-30 years in good health and CMV-seronegative. The chain has TRBV5-8 and TRBJ1-5; tentatively, D is TRBD1 (5 bases). The sequenced sample was PBMCs. The CDR3 here is CASSPGGPQHF. The CDR3 DNA sequence: TGTGCCAGCAGCCCGGGGGGGCCCCAGCATTTT. Combining the CDR3 with reference TRBV5-8 and TRBJ1-5 gives the whole variable domain EAGVTQSPTHLIKTRGQQATLRCSPISGHTSVYWYQQALGLGLQFLLWYDEGEERNRGNFPPRFSGRQFPNYSSELNVNALELEDSALYLCASSPGGPQHFGDGTRLSIL.